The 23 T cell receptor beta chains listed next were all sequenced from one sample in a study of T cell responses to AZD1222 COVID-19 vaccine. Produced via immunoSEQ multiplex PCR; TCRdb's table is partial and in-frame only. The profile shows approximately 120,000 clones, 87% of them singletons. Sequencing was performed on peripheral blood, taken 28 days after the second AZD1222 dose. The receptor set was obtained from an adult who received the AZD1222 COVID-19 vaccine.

The CDR3 here is CASSPLSSGRGNEQFF. The CDR3 DNA is TGTGCCAGCTCACCATTGTCTAGCGGGAGAGGCAATGAGCAGTTCTTC. The chain is built from TRBV18 and TRBJ2-1; 10 bases fit TRBD2. J gave up 6 bases and V 2 bases, and 7 bases lay outside the gene matches. CDR3 length: 16 amino acids. From germline, CDR1 is KGHSH and CDR2 LQKENI. The complete variable domain, with remaining parts taken from reference TRBV18 and TRBJ2-1, reads NAGVMQNPRHLVRRRGQEARLRCSPMKGHSHVYWYRQLPEEGLKFMVYLQKENIIDESGMPKERFSAEFPKEGPSILRIQQVVRGDSAAYFCASSPLSSGRGNEQFFGPGTRLTVL.

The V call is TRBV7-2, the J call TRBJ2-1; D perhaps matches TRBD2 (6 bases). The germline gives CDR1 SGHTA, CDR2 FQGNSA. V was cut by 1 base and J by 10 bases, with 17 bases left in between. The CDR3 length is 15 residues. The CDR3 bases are TGTGCCAGCAGCTTAGTGACTAGGGGATTAGGGGAGCAGTTCTTC. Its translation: CASSLVTRGLGEQFF.

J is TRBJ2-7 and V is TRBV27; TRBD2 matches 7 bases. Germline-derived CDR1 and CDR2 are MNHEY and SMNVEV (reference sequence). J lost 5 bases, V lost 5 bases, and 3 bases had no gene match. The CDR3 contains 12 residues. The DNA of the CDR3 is TGTGCCAGCAGTGGGGGGGGAGACGAGCAGTACTTC. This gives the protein CASSGGGDEQYF.

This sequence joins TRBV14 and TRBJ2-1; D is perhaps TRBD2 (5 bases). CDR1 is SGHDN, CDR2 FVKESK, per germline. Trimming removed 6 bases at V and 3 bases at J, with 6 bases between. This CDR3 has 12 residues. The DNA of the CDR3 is TGTGCCAGCAGTCGGGGCTACAATGAGCAGTTCTTC. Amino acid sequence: CASSRGYNEQFF.

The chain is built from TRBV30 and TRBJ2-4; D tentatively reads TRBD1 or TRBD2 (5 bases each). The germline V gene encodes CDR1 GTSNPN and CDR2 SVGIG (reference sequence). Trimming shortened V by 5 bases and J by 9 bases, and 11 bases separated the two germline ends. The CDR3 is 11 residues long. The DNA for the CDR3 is TGTGCCTGGGGTGGGGGTGGCATTCAGTACTTC. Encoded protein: CAWGGGGIQYF.

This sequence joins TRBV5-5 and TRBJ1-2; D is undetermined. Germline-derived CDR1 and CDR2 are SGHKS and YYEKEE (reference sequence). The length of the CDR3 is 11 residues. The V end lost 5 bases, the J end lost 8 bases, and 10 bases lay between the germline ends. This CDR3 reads CASSRESGYTF. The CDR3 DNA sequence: TGTGCCAGCAGTCGAGAATCCGGCTACACCTTC.

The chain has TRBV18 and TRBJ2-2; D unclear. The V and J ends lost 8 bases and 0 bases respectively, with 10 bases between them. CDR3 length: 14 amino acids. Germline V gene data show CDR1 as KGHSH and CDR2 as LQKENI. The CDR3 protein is CASRMDANTGELFF. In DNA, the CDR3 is TGTGCCAGCCGCATGGACGCGAACACCGGGGAGCTGTTTTTT.

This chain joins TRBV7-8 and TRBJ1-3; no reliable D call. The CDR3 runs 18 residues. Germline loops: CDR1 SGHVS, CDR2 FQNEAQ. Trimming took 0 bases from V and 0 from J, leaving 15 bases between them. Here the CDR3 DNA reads TGTGCCAGCAGCTTAGCGCGTTGGGCAGGCCCCTCTGGAAACACCATATATTTT. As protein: CASSLARWAGPSGNTIYF.

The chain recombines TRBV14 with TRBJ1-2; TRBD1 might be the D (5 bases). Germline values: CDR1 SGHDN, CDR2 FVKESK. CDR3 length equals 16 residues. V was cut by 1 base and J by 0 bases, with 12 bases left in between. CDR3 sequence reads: CASSQVLSGPNYGYTF. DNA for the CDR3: TGTGCCAGCAGCCAAGTATTATCGGGGCCTAACTATGGCTACACCTTC.

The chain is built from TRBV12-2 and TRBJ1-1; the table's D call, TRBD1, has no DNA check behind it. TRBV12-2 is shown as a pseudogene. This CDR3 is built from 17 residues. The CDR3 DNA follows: TGTGCAAGTCGCTTAGTCTATTCGGGGACAGGGCGAAAGGAAGCTTTCTTT. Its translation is CASRLVYSGTGRKEAFF.

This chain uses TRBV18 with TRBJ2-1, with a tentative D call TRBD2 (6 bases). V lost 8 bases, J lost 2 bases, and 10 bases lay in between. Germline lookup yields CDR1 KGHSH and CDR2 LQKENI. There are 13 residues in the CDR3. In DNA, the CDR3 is TGTGCCAGCGCCCTAGCGCCCTACAATGAGCAGTTCTTC. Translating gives CASALAPYNEQFF.

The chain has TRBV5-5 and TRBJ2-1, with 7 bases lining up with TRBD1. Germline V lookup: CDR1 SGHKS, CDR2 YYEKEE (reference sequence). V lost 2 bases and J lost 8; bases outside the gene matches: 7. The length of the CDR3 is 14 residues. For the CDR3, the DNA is TGTGCCAGCAGCTTAGGGCAGGGGGTCGATGAGCAGTTCTTC. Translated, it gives CASSLGQGVDEQFF.

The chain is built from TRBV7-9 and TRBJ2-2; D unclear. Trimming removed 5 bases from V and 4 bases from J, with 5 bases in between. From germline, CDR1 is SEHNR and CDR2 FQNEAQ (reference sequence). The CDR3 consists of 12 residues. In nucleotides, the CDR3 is TGTGCCAGCAGCCCTGCCACCGGGGAGCTGTTTTTT. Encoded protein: CASSPATGELFF.

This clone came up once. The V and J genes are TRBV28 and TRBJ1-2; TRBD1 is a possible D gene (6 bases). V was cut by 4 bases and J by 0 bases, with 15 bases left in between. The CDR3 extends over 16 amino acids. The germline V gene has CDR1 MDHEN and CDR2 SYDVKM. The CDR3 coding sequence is TGTGCCAGCAGTTCAACACGACAGGTTACTAACTATGGCTACACCTTC. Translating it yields CASSSTRQVTNYGYTF.

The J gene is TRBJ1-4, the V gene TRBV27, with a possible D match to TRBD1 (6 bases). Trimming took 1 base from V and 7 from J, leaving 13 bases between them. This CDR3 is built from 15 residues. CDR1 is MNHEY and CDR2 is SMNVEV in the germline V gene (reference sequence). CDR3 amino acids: CASSLWAGAGEKLFF. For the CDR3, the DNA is TGTGCCAGCAGTTTATGGGCGGGGGCTGGTGAAAAACTGTTTTTT.

CDR3 region: CASRALWGGDTEAFF. In DNA form, the CDR3 reads TGTGCCAGCAGGGCCTTGTGGGGTGGGGACACTGAAGCTTTCTTT. The genes are TRBV2 and TRBJ1-1, with no clear D. The CDR3 contains 15 residues. Trimming took off 6 bases at V and 3 bases at J, with 17 bases between the two ends. Germline V CDR1 and CDR2: SNHLY, FYNNEI.

CDR3 coding DNA: TGTGCCAGCAGTTTTAAAATCGGGACAGAAGCTTTCTTT. Its protein product is CASSFKIGTEAFF. The genes are TRBV12-3 or TRBV12-4 and TRBJ1-1; D may be TRBD1 (6 bases). Between the trimmed V and J ends, which lost 3 bases and 8 bases, there was a span of 13 bases. The CDR3 spans 13 residues.

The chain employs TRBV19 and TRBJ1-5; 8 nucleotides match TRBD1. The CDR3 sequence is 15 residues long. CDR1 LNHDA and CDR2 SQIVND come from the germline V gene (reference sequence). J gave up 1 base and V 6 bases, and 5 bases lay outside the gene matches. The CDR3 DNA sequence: TGTGCCAGTAGACGGACAGGGAGGAGCAATCAGCCCCAGCATTTT. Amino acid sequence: CASRRTGRSNQPQHF. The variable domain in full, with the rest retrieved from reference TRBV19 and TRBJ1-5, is DGGITQSPKYLFRKEGQNVTLSCEQNLNHDAMYWYRQDPGQGLRLIYYSQIVNDFQKGDIAEGYSVSREKKESFPLTVTSAQKNPTAFYLCASRRTGRSNQPQHFGDGTRLSIL.

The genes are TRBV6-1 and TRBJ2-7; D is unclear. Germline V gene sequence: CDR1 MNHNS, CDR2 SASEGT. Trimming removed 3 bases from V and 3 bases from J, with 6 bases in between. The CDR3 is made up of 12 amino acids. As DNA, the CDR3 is TGTGCCAGCAGTGAGAGGAGCTACGAGCAGTACTTC. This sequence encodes CASSERSYEQYF.

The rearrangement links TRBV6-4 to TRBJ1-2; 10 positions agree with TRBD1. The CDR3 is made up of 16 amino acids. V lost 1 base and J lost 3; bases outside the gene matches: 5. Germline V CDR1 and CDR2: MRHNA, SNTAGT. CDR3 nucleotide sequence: TGTGCCAGCAGTGACTACTCCGGGACAGGGGACTATGGCTACACCTTC. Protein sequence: CASSDYSGTGDYGYTF.

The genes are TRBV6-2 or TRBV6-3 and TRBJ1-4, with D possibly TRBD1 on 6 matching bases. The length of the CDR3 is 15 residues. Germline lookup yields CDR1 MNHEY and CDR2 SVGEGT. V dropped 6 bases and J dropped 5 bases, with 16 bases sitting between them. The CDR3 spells CASSRTSGQNEKLFF. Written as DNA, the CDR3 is TGTGCCAGCAGCCGTACCAGCGGACAGAATGAAAAACTGTTTTTT.

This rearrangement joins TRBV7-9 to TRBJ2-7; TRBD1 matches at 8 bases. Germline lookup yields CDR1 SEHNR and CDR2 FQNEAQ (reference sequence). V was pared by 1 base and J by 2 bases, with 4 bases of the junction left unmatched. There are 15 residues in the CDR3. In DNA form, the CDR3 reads TGTGCCAGCAGCTTAGGACAGGGGATAGCCTACGAGCAGTACTTC. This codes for CASSLGQGIAYEQYF. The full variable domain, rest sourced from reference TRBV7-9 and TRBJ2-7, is DTGVSQNPRHKITKRGQNVTFRCDPISEHNRLYWYRQTLGQGPEFLTYFQNEAQLEKSRLLSDRFSAERPKGSFSTLEIQRTEQGDSAMYLCASSLGQGIAYEQYFGPGTRLTVT.

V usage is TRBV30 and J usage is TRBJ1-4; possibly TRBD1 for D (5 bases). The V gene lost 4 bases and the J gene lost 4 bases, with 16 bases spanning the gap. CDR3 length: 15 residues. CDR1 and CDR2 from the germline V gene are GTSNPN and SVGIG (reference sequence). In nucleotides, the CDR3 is TGTGCCTGGACTGAGAAGGGACCGATTAATGAAAAACTGTTTTTT. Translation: CAWTEKGPINEKLFF.